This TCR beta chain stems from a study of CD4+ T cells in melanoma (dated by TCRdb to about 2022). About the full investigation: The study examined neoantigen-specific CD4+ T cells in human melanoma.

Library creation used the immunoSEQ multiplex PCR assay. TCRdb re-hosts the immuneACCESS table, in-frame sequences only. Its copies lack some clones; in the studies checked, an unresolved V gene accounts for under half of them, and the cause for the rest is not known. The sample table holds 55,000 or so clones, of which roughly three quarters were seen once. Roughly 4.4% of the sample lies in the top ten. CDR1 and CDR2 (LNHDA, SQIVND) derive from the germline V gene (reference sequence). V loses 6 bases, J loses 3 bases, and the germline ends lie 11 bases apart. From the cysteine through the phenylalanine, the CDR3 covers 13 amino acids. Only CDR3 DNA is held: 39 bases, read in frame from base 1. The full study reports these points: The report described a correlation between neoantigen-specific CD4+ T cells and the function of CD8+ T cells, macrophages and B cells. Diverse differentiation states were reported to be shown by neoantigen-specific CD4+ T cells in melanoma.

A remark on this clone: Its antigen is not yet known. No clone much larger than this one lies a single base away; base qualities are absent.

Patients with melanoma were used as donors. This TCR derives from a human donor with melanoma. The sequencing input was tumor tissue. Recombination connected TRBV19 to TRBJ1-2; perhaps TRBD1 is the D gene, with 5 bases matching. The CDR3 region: CASRPSTDYGYTF. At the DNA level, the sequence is TGTGCCAGTAGACCCTCGACAGACTATGGCTACACCTTC.